Following are 12 T cell receptor beta chains from one sample sequenced in a study of identical twins. In TCRdb, the 5' RACE reads were re-called with MiXCR into one record per CDR3 protein. The sample gives just over 450,000 distinct CDR3 sequences, 12% to 15% of which show up once; around 0.48% is in the top ten. The same data also contributed to another study, on yellow fever vaccine responses in identical twins.

The sequenced sample consisted of CD4+ T cells sorted from blood. The receptors shown here come from a woman aged 18-29 years in good health.

This chain uses TRBV29-1 with TRBJ2-5; no clear D gene. Looked up from germline, CDR1 is SQVTM and CDR2 is ANQGSEA. The CDR3 consists of 13 residues. This CDR3 reads CGAQIGSQRTQYF. The CDR3, as DNA: TGCGGCGCCCAAATTGGCAGTCAACGGACCCAGTACTTC.

The chain carries TRBV29-1 and TRBJ2-2; D gene unclear. The CDR3 covers 13 residues. Germline V gene sequence: CDR1 SQVTM, CDR2 ANQGSEA. V gave up 2 bases and J gave up 2 bases, with 6 bases separating them. CDR3 coding DNA: TGCAGCGTTGAATTGCGAAACACCGGGGAGCTGTTTTTT. Protein product: CSVELRNTGELFF.

This clonotype appeared a few times. The chain has TRBV9 and TRBJ2-3; D gene unclear. Trimming took off 3 bases at V and 8 bases at J, with 16 bases between the two ends. There are 14 residues in the CDR3. Per the germline V gene, CDR1 is SGDLS and CDR2 is YYNGEE. CDR3 amino acids: CASSASPPRGTQYF. The CDR3 coding sequence is TGTGCCAGCAGCGCTTCACCACCCCGCGGTACGCAGTATTTT.

This clonotype was seen a handful of times. The chain employs TRBV7-2 and TRBJ2-2; D remains ambiguous. This CDR3 is 14 amino acids long. V shed 3 bases and J shed 4 bases, with 9 bases lying between them. Germline V CDR1 and CDR2: SGHTA, FQGNSA. The CDR3 DNA reads as TGTGCCAGCAGCTTCAAGACCCTCACCGGGGAGCTGTTTTTT. It codes for CASSFKTLTGELFF. The variable domain in full, with the rest retrieved from reference TRBV7-2 and TRBJ2-2, is GAGVSQSPSNKVTEKGKDVELRCDPISGHTALYWYRQSLGQGLEFLIYFQGNSAPDKSGLPSDRFSAERTGGSVSTLTIQRTQQEDSAVYLCASSFKTLTGELFFGEGSRLTVL.

This clonotype was observed a few times. The rearrangement links TRBV3-1 to TRBJ1-2; D not certain. The length of the CDR3 is 14 residues. Trimming shortened V by 0 bases and J by 8 bases, and 13 bases separated the two germline ends. Germline V gene sequence: CDR1 LGHDT, CDR2 YNNKEL (reference sequence). The CDR3 bases are TGTGCCAGCAGCCAAGAACCCTCCTCGGGGGGCTACACCTTC. Its protein is CASSQEPSSGGYTF.

This clonotype was found a few times. This rearrangement joins TRBV6-1 to TRBJ2-3; weak D call: TRBD2 (5 bases). CDR3 length: 15 residues. Trimming removed 2 bases at V and 2 bases at J, with 11 bases between. CDR1 MNHNS and CDR2 SASEGT come from the germline V gene. Here the CDR3 DNA reads TGTGCCAGCAGTGAACGGCCAGCGGACACAGATACGCAGTATTTT. Translation: CASSERPADTDTQYF.

The chain couples TRBV12-3 or TRBV12-4 to TRBJ2-5, with D perhaps TRBD2 (7 bases). Trimming cost V 5 bases and J 5 bases, with 21 bases left between them. This CDR3 has 16 residues. CDR3 protein: CASSQLVGGGSETQYF. DNA for the CDR3: TGTGCCAGCAGTCAATTGGTAGGGGGAGGGTCTGAGACCCAGTACTTC.

The chain links TRBV7-6 to TRBJ2-7; 9 bases agree with TRBD1. CDR1 is SGHVS, CDR2 FNYEAQ, per germline. The CDR3 consists of 16 residues. The V gene end was trimmed by 3 bases and the J gene end by 1 base; junction bases not matched to a gene: 7. The CDR3 bases are TGTGCCAGCAGCTTGGCCGCGACAGGGGGTTCCTACGAGCAGTACTTC. It is translated as CASSLAATGGSYEQYF.

The J gene is TRBJ2-7, the V gene TRBV12-3 or TRBV12-4; TRBD1 aligns across 9 bases. V shed 1 base and J 5 bases; nucleotides not matched to a gene: 18. The CDR3 has 19 residues. The CDR3, as DNA: TGTGCCAGCAGTTTAGGGGGTGGGGGACAGGGTTCCCTCCTGAACGAGCAGTACTTC. Protein sequence: CASSLGGGGQGSLLNEQYF.

The J gene is TRBJ1-1, the V gene TRBV9; TRBD1 is a possible D gene (6 bases). V dropped 3 bases and J dropped 4 bases, with 13 bases sitting between them. Germline-derived CDR1 and CDR2 are SGDLS and YYNGEE. This CDR3 comprises 14 residues. The CDR3 region is CASSAVGTSTEAFF. The CDR3 DNA reads TGTGCCAGCAGCGCCGTCGGGACATCCACTGAAGCTTTCTTT.

This clonotype was seen ten or more times. V gene TRBV29-1 combines with J gene TRBJ2-1, with D unclear. Germline loops: CDR1 SQVTM, CDR2 ANQGSEA. Trimming took off 1 base at V and 7 bases at J, with 14 bases between the two ends. This CDR3 spans 14 amino acids. The CDR3 loop reads CSVEGSRIYNEQFF. CDR3 bases: TGCAGCGTTGAAGGCTCAAGAATATATAATGAGCAGTTCTTC.

This clonotype was observed at least ten times. The rearrangement uses TRBV6-5 and TRBJ1-3; D is unresolved. V lost 0 bases and J lost 9, with 9 bases in between. Germline values: CDR1 MNHEY, CDR2 SVGAGI. The CDR3 totals 13 residues. The CDR3 protein is CASSYSMGGTIYF. In DNA, the CDR3 is TGTGCCAGCAGTTACTCGATGGGTGGCACCATATATTTT.